The clone carrying this T cell receptor (beta chain) has just a few counts. Its antigen is as yet unknown. Every diagnosis used clinical symptoms, serum thyroxine and TRAb, thyroid ultrasound and orbital computed tomography. What was amplified from RNA transcripts were TCR beta CDR3 regions. TCR CDR3 underwent first-round RT-PCR with the HTBI primer set. TCRdb itself ran the multiplex PCR reads through MiXCR, one entry per CDR3 protein. The sample consists of 700,000 to 950,000 distinct CDR3 sequences, 35% of them appearing once. These data come from a study of T cells in Graves' hyperthyroidism and ophthalmopathy. Study-level points and caveats: In the blood, most expanded thyroid clonotypes above 0.001 appeared as well. Model predictions of ophthalmopathy came a median 6.5 months before onset.

The material sequenced was blood. The clonotype comes from a woman aged 40 to 50 with Graves' hyperthyroidism.

CDR3 sequence reads: CASSKGQGRYEQFF. As DNA, the CDR3 is TGTGCCAGCAGCAAAGGACAGGGGCGTTATGAGCAGTTCTTC. The rearrangement links TRBV11-2 to TRBJ2-1, with 9 bases fitting TRBD1. The CDR3 runs to 14 residues. V dropped 5 bases and J dropped 8; count of bases not matched to a gene: 7. Germline lookup yields CDR1 SGHAT and CDR2 FQNNGV.